Sequencing of this T cell receptor (beta chain) was carried out in a study of blood T cell repertoires in COVID-19. Allocation to cohorts depended on clinical history reported by the participants. Assay used: immunoSEQ multiplex PCR; TCRdb lists only in-frame clones, some missing. Among roughly 380,000 clones listed, around 87% were seen once. This clone appeared a few times. Trimming left V 8 bases short and J 8 bases short, with 12 bases between. The CDR3 spans 11 residues. What was sequenced was PBMCs or T cells enriched from blood (not recorded which). The chain carries TRBV12-3 or TRBV12-4 and TRBJ1-2, with D unresolved. The clonotype originates from a man aged 30-40 years who had recovered from COVID-19. The CDR3 region is CASRTGPGYTF. Written as DNA, the CDR3 is TGTGCCAGCCGGACTGGTCCGGGCTACACCTTC.